The rows below give T cell receptor beta chains drawn from one sample of a study of CD8 T cells in Susac syndrome. TCRdb re-called the immunoSEQ multiplex PCR reads with MiXCR, one entry per CDR3 protein. The sample shows around 280,000 distinct CDR3 sequences, roughly nine tenths of them seen only once. The sequenced material came from CD4+ T cells from PBMCs. The receptor source for this set is a human donor with multiple sclerosis. The CDR3 runs from the conserved cysteine through the conserved F or W. A D gene is named only where the DNA matches it firmly. Clone size appears in some rows only: once, few, many, or a class for an expanded clone.

TRBD2	TRBV20-1	NA	TRBJ2-5	CSAFSGGETQYF	TGCAGTGCTTTTAGCGGGGGAGAGACCCAGTACTTC
NA	TRBV5-4	NA	TRBJ1-1	CASKASTGRDTEAFF	TGTGCCAGCAAAGCATCAACAGGTAGGGACACTGAAGCTTTCTTT
TRBD2	TRBV2	once	TRBJ2-5	CSGSSGRQETQYF	TGTTCGGGGTCTAGCGGACGCCAAGAGACCCAGTACTTC
NA	TRBV5-1	NA	TRBJ1-1	CASSLVERDTEAFF	TGCGCCAGCAGCTTGGTGGAGCGGGACACTGAAGCTTTCTTT
TRBD2	TRBV18	NA	TRBJ2-1	CASSPPTSGRANRQFF	TGTGCCAGCTCACCTCCGACTAGCGGGAGGGCCAATAGGCAGTTCTTC
NA	TRBV6-1	NA	TRBJ2-2	CASSRPGKGFNTGELFF	TGTGCCAGCAGTCGCCCCGGAAAAGGGTTTAACACCGGGGAGCTGTTTTTT
NA	TRBV5-8	NA	TRBJ2-5	CASSFDLLGAAKETQYF	TGTGCCAGCAGCTTTGACCTGCTCGGAGCGGCTAAAGAGACCCAGTACTTC
TRBD1	TRBV10-3	NA	TRBJ1-2	CAISEGQGPSGYTF	TGTGCCATCAGTGAAGGACAGGGGCCTTCTGGCTACACCTTC
NA	TRBV3-1	NA	TRBJ1-1	CASSRTTEAFF	TGTGCCAGCAGTCGGACCACTGAAGCTTTCTTT
TRBD1	TRBV7-3	NA	TRBJ2-2	CASSPEGASNTGELFF	TGTGCCAGCAGCCCCGAGGGGGCGTCGAACACCGGGGAGCTGTTTTTT
NA	TRBV2	NA	TRBJ1-6	CASSEAGGQRSPLHF	TGTGCCAGCAGTGAAGCAGGGGGACAAAGGTCACCCCTCCACTTT
TRBD1	TRBV20-1	NA	TRBJ1-2	CSADRTGGSYGYTF	TGCAGTGCTGACAGGACAGGGGGCAGTTATGGCTACACCTTC
NA	TRBV7-9	NA	TRBJ2-4	CASSSIQGKNIQYF	TGTGCCAGCAGCTCCATCCAGGGAAAAAACATTCAGTACTTC
NA	TRBV4-2	NA	TRBJ1-1	CASSQESLGTEHNTEAFF	TGTGCCAGCAGCCAAGAATCCTTAGGTACGGAGCACAACACTGAAGCTTTCTTT
TRBD1	TRBV28	NA	TRBJ2-5	CASGDPGQADQETQYF	TGTGCCAGCGGGGACCCGGGACAGGCGGACCAAGAGACCCAGTACTTC
NA	TRBV7-9	NA	TRBJ2-4	CASRTGTSPKNIQYF	TGTGCCAGCAGAACCGGGACTTCGCCCAAAAACATTCAGTACTTC
NA	TRBV12-3/TRBV12-4	NA	TRBJ2-3	CASSLTTGTDTQYF	TGTGCCAGCAGTTTAACTACCGGCACAGATACGCAGTATTTT
TRBD2	TRBV6-2/TRBV6-3	NA	TRBJ2-7	CASSIPSGRLYEQYF	TGTGCCAGCAGTATTCCTAGCGGGAGACTCTACGAGCAGTACTTC
NA	TRBV2	NA	TRBJ1-4	CASRSTGGRNEKLFF	TGTGCCAGCAGATCAACAGGAGGTCGGAATGAAAAACTGTTTTTT
NA	TRBV30	NA	TRBJ1-6	CAWSADRLNSPLHF	TGTGCCTGGAGTGCGGACAGACTTAATTCACCCCTCCACTTT
TRBD1	TRBV27	NA	TRBJ2-1	CASRRDRVSNEQFF	TGTGCCAGCAGGCGGGACAGGGTGAGCAATGAGCAGTTCTTC
TRBD2	TRBV11-3	NA	TRBJ2-2	CASRSGGGGASGELFF	TGTGCCAGCAGGTCCGGAGGCGGGGGAGCGTCCGGGGAGCTGTTTTTT
TRBD2	TRBV7-2	NA	TRBJ2-1	CASSSGTSGRAEGNEQFF	TGTGCCAGCAGCTCCGGGACTAGCGGGAGGGCTGAAGGCAATGAGCAGTTCTTC
NA	TRBV6-2/TRBV6-3	NA	TRBJ2-1	CASSPQRTRYNEQFF	TGTGCCAGCAGCCCCCAGCGGACTCGGTACAATGAGCAGTTCTTC
TRBD2	TRBV19	NA	TRBJ2-1	CASSTTLAGGPYNEQFF	TGTGCCAGTAGTACAACTCTAGCGGGAGGGCCCTACAATGAGCAGTTCTTC
TRBD2	TRBV20-1	once	TRBJ2-2	CSIAGANTGELFF	TGCAGTATAGCGGGGGCGAACACCGGGGAGCTGTTTTTT
NA	TRBV7-9	NA	TRBJ1-3	CASSFDSGTIYF	TGTGCCAGCAGCTTCGACAGCGGCACCATATATTTT
NA	TRBV4-1	NA	TRBJ1-5	CASSQLTQGRNQPQHF	TGCGCCAGCAGCCAACTGACCCAGGGGCGCAATCAGCCCCAGCATTTT
NA	TRBV29-1	NA	TRBJ2-2	CSVVRGVDTGELFF	TGCAGCGTCGTCCGGGGTGTAGACACCGGGGAGCTGTTTTTT
NA	TRBV7-7	few	TRBJ2-1	CASSSDSYNEQFF	TGTGCTAGCAGCTCTGACTCCTACAATGAGCAGTTCTTC
TRBD2	TRBV18	few	TRBJ2-1	CASSPGLAGLNEQFF	TGTGCCAGCTCACCCGGACTAGCGGGGTTGAATGAGCAGTTCTTC
NA	TRBV4-1	NA	TRBJ2-2	CASSQETGGGATGELFF	TGCGCCAGCAGCCAAGAAACAGGTGGCGGGGCCACCGGGGAGCTGTTTTTT
NA	TRBV5-8	NA	TRBJ1-5	CASTGDTHSNQPQHF	TGTGCCAGCACCGGGGACACCCATAGCAATCAGCCCCAGCATTTT
TRBD2	TRBV7-9	NA	TRBJ2-1	CASSFASGGINEQFF	TGTGCCAGCAGCTTCGCTAGCGGGGGTATAAATGAGCAGTTCTTC
TRBD2	TRBV7-3	NA	TRBJ2-1	CASSPRLAGADEQFF	TGTGCCAGCAGCCCGCGACTAGCGGGGGCGGATGAGCAGTTCTTC
TRBD2	TRBV2	NA	TRBJ2-1	CASTGLAGDEQFF	TGTGCCAGCACCGGACTAGCGGGCGATGAGCAGTTCTTC
NA	TRBV5-1	NA	TRBJ2-2	CASKASPNTGELFF	TGCGCCAGCAAGGCTAGCCCGAACACCGGGGAGCTGTTTTTT
NA	TRBV30	once	TRBJ1-4	CAWSVKSWEKLFF	TGTGCCTGGAGTGTGAAGAGTTGGGAAAAACTGTTTTTT
NA	TRBV29-1	few	TRBJ2-5	CSVGGETQYF	TGCAGCGTTGGTGGGGAGACCCAGTACTTC
NA	TRBV11-1	NA	TRBJ2-5	CASSYGEETQYF	TGTGCCAGCAGTTATGGAGAAGAGACCCAGTACTTC
NA	TRBV7-9	NA	TRBJ2-2	CASSRLQGTGELFF	TGTGCCAGCAGCAGGCTCCAGGGCACCGGGGAGCTGTTTTTT